This T cell receptor (beta chain) was sequenced in a study of T cell responses to AZD1222 COVID-19 vaccine. With regard to this clone: Its specificity is unknown.

Per germline, CDR1 SEHNR and CDR2 FQNEAQ (reference sequence). V shed 4 bases and J shed 8 bases, with 14 bases lying between them. The CDR3 is 13 residues long. TCRdb keeps only in-frame clones here, not all; method: immunoSEQ multiplex PCR. Of around 92,000 clones in the sample, approximately 84% were seen once. Study outcomes and limitations: CD4 TCRs covered the whole spike, strongest at regions 160-218 and 743-854.

The sequence came from an adult in good health. V is TRBV7-9 and J is TRBJ1-2; tentatively, D is TRBD1 (5 bases). The sequences come from peripheral blood, collected on day 0 of AZD1222 vaccination. The CDR3 region is CASSSEAGNGYTF. The CDR3 DNA follows: TGTGCCAGCAGCTCGGAGGCAGGGAACGGCTACACCTTC.